These T cell receptor beta chains were read from a single sample in a study of shared clonotypes between healthy human individuals. Some clones are missing from TCRdb's copy, which holds only in-frame ones; the method was immunoSEQ multiplex PCR. The sample lists 1,400,000 or so clones, about 98.5% seen once, with over 0.3% in the top ten. Sequencing input: naive CD4+ T cells sorted from blood. These receptors originate from a man aged 30-40 years in good health. The CDR3 runs from the conserved cysteine through the conserved F or W. The D gene is left open where the match is weak. Clone size is given for some rows only: seen once, a few or many times, or a class if the clone is expanded.

V: TRBV9; size: NA; D: NA; J: TRBJ1-4; DNA: TGTGCCAGCAGCATTGGGGCAGGCGCAGGATCTTGGGGTGAAAAACTGTTTTTT; CDR3: CASSIGAGAGSWGEKLFF
V: TRBV5-5; size: NA; D: NA; J: TRBJ1-5; DNA: TGTGCCAGCAGCCAAATCGGGACCCAGCCCCAGCATTTT; CDR3: CASSQIGTQPQHF
V: TRBV9; size: NA; D: NA; J: TRBJ2-1; DNA: TGTGCCAGCAGCGTAGCTATGGGAACCTACAATGAGCAGTTCTTC; CDR3: CASSVAMGTYNEQFF
V: TRBV11-2; size: NA; D: TRBD2; J: TRBJ2-7; DNA: TGTGCCAGCAGCTCGACAAGCGGGATCTCCTACGAGCAGTACTTC; CDR3: CASSSTSGISYEQYF
V: TRBV4-1; size: NA; D: TRBD1; J: TRBJ2-2; DNA: TGCGCCAGCAGCCTCGGGACAGTCGGGGAGCTGTTTTTT; CDR3: CASSLGTVGELFF
V: TRBV5-1; size: NA; D: TRBD2; J: TRBJ2-2; DNA: TGCGCCAGCAGCCGAACCGTTGGACTAGCCGGCGGGGAGCTGTTTTTT; CDR3: CASSRTVGLAGGELFF
V: TRBV27; size: NA; D: NA; J: TRBJ2-1; DNA: TGTGCCAGCAGTCGCTCTAGCACCTACTACAATGAGCAGTTCTTC; CDR3: CASSRSSTYYNEQFF
V: TRBV14; size: NA; D: TRBD1; J: TRBJ1-2; DNA: TGTGCCAGCAGCCAAGGGCAGGGGGCGCGACGGGGCTACACCTTC; CDR3: CASSQGQGARRGYTF
V: TRBV7-9; size: once; D: NA; J: TRBJ1-5; DNA: TGTGCCAGCAGCTTAGCAGGGTCGGGGAATCAGCCCCAGCATTTT; CDR3: CASSLAGSGNQPQHF
V: TRBV7-2; size: once; D: TRBD2; J: TRBJ2-7; DNA: TGTGCCAGCAGCTTAGTGGGTCTAGCGGGACTGTACGAGCAGTACTTC; CDR3: CASSLVGLAGLYEQYF
V: TRBV10-1; size: NA; D: NA; J: TRBJ2-2; DNA: TGCGCCAGCAGTGTGGATCACAACACCGGGGAGCTGTTTTTT; CDR3: CASSVDHNTGELFF
V: TRBV5-6; size: NA; D: NA; J: TRBJ2-7; DNA: TGTGCCAGCAGCGGCGGGCCTAAACACGAGCAGTACTTC; CDR3: CASSGGPKHEQYF
V: TRBV10-3; size: NA; D: NA; J: TRBJ2-7; DNA: TGTGCCTCAACCCCAGTCCCAGGCGAGCAGTACTTC; CDR3: CASTPVPGEQYF
V: TRBV6-1; size: once; D: NA; J: TRBJ2-5; DNA: TGTGCCAGCAGTGATATTTTCCCAGAGACCCAGTACTTC; CDR3: CASSDIFPETQYF
V: TRBV18; size: NA; D: TRBD1; J: TRBJ1-2; DNA: TGTGCCAGCTCACCACGAACAGGGGCCTATGGCTACACCTTC; CDR3: CASSPRTGAYGYTF
V: TRBV5-1; size: NA; D: TRBD1; J: TRBJ2-5; DNA: TGCGCCAGCAGCTTGTTGGGGACAGACGAAGAGACCCAGTACTTC; CDR3: CASSLLGTDEETQYF
V: TRBV5-1; size: NA; D: NA; J: TRBJ2-1; DNA: TGCGCCAGCAATCGGGTGGGCCACCTTTTAAATGAGCAGTTCTTC; CDR3: CASNRVGHLLNEQFF
V: TRBV6-6; size: NA; D: NA; J: TRBJ2-2; DNA: TGTGCCAGCAGTTCCCTTACCGGGGAGCTGTTTTTT; CDR3: CASSSLTGELFF
V: TRBV11-3; size: NA; D: NA; J: TRBJ2-1; DNA: TGTGCCAGCAGCGGGGATGGGGTGGTCGGGAGTGGGTACAATGAGCAGTTCTTC; CDR3: CASSGDGVVGSGYNEQFF
V: TRBV5-1; size: NA; D: NA; J: TRBJ2-7; DNA: TGCGCCAGCAGCGGTACTGGGGAGCAGTACTTC; CDR3: CASSGTGEQYF
V: TRBV30; size: NA; D: TRBD2; J: TRBJ2-1; DNA: TGTGCCTGGAGCGTCCACAGGACTAGCACAAACAATGAGCAGTTCTTC; CDR3: CAWSVHRTSTNNEQFF
V: TRBV21-1; size: NA; D: NA; J: TRBJ2-4; DNA: TGTGCCAGCAGCAAAGCGAACCCACCGGGCGCTGAGGGATGCATTCAGTACTTC; CDR3: CASSKANPPGAEGCIQYF
V: TRBV27; size: NA; D: NA; J: TRBJ2-7; DNA: TGTGCCAGCAGTTACTCCGGGACAACTTCCTACGAGCAGTACTTC; CDR3: CASSYSGTTSYEQYF
V: TRBV7-8; size: NA; D: NA; J: TRBJ2-1; DNA: TGTGCCAGCAGCTTAGTCCCCCAGGGGTCCTCCTACAATGAGCAGTTCTTC; CDR3: CASSLVPQGSSYNEQFF
V: TRBV7-9; size: NA; D: NA; J: TRBJ2-1; DNA: TGTGCCAGCAGCTTTGCAGGGATAACCTACAATGAGCAGTTCTTC; CDR3: CASSFAGITYNEQFF
V: TRBV29-1; size: NA; D: NA; J: TRBJ1-4; DNA: TGCAGCGTTGAAGCGGGACGGGGGGACGAGAATGAAAAACTGTTTTTT; CDR3: CSVEAGRGDENEKLFF
V: TRBV5-5; size: NA; D: NA; J: TRBJ1-5; DNA: TGTGCCAGCAGCTTGGGAAGAGATCAGCCCCAGCATTTT; CDR3: CASSLGRDQPQHF
V: TRBV7-2; size: NA; D: NA; J: TRBJ2-5; DNA: TGTGCCAGCAGCTCAACGATGCCCCAAGAGACCCAGTACTTC; CDR3: CASSSTMPQETQYF
V: TRBV28; size: NA; D: NA; J: TRBJ2-7; DNA: TGTGCCAGCAGTTATGGAGGGCGGACCTACGAGCAGTACTTC; CDR3: CASSYGGRTYEQYF
V: TRBV7-9; size: NA; D: NA; J: TRBJ1-1; DNA: TGTGCCAGCAGCCCCCCCCGAGCTTTCTTT; CDR3: CASSPPRAFF
V: TRBV7-2; size: NA; D: NA; J: TRBJ2-1; DNA: TGTGCCAGCAGCTCCTATCGGGGTGGAGGCTATGAGCAGTTCTTC; CDR3: CASSSYRGGGYEQFF
V: TRBV5-1; size: NA; D: TRBD2; J: TRBJ2-3; DNA: TGCGCCAGCAGGAGACTAGCTTCTAGCACAGATACGCAGTATTTT; CDR3: CASRRLASSTDTQYF
V: TRBV30; size: NA; D: NA; J: TRBJ2-1; DNA: TGTGCCTGGAGTAGGGGAGGTAGGACTATCCCCAATGAGCAGTTCTTC; CDR3: CAWSRGGRTIPNEQFF
V: TRBV5-6; size: NA; D: NA; J: TRBJ2-3; DNA: TGTGCCAGCAGCTTCGGACCGCGAACAACAGATACGCAGTATTTT; CDR3: CASSFGPRTTDTQYF
V: TRBV5-5; size: NA; D: TRBD2; J: TRBJ2-7; DNA: TGTGCCAGCAGCTTGTTACTAGCGGGAGTATCAGAGCAGTACTTC; CDR3: CASSLLLAGVSEQYF
V: TRBV28; size: NA; D: NA; J: TRBJ2-3; DNA: TGTGCCAGCAGAACAGGCGATCCTAGCACAGATACGCAGTATTTT; CDR3: CASRTGDPSTDTQYF
V: TRBV5-1; size: NA; D: TRBD1; J: TRBJ2-1; DNA: TGCGCCAGCAGCACCCGGGACAGGGATAGGGGTACTGCCTACAATGAGCAGTTCTTC; CDR3: CASSTRDRDRGTAYNEQFF
V: TRBV10-3; size: NA; D: TRBD2; J: TRBJ2-7; DNA: TGTGCCATCAGCATACTAGCGGGAGGGCCATACGAGCAGTACTTC; CDR3: CAISILAGGPYEQYF
V: TRBV7-8; size: NA; D: NA; J: TRBJ1-5; DNA: TGTGCCAGCAGCCCACGGGCACCCCGAAATCAGCCCCAGCATTTT; CDR3: CASSPRAPRNQPQHF
V: TRBV7-7; size: NA; D: NA; J: TRBJ1-1; DNA: TGTGCCAGCAGCCCGCGGGAGGGTACTGAAGCTTTCTTT; CDR3: CASSPREGTEAFF
V: TRBV7-9; size: NA; D: NA; J: TRBJ2-3; DNA: TGTGCCAGCAGCTCCGAATGGGGACGGGCGAGCACAGATACGCAGTATTTT; CDR3: CASSSEWGRASTDTQYF
V: TRBV29-1; size: NA; D: NA; J: TRBJ2-7; DNA: TGCAGCGCATCCGGGTCCCCCTACGAGCAGTACTTC; CDR3: CSASGSPYEQYF
V: TRBV9; size: NA; D: TRBD1; J: TRBJ2-7; DNA: TGTGCCAGCAGCCTACGGGACAGCGCGTACGAGCAGTACTTC; CDR3: CASSLRDSAYEQYF